This entry describes one TCR beta chain. Its antigen remains unknown. Trimming left V 6 bases short and J 6 bases short, with 9 bases between. Germline assignment: CDR1 SGHRS and CDR2 YFSETQ. This CDR3 has 11 residues. This record comes from a study of CD8 T cells in Susac syndrome. General study findings and limits: The study recognized that the number of individuals in its TCR sequencing and HLA analysis was relatively small.

RNA amounts of roughly 0.5 to 1 ug underwent reverse transcription with random hexamers. TCR beta CDR3 was amplified by immunoSEQ covering 54 Vbeta and 13 Jbeta. MiXCR, applied by TCRdb to the immunoSEQ multiplex PCR reads, yields one record per CDR3 protein. The sample records tens of thousands of distinct CDR3 sequences, just over 90% being singletons. The T cells that were sequenced for TCR beta were CD8+ and CD4+ cells from blood. Controls comprised healthy donors matched for age and sex. The material sequenced was CD8+ T cells from PBMCs. This rearrangement joins TRBV5-1 to TRBJ1-1; unclear D gene. The source of this sequence is a human donor in good health. The CDR3 nucleotides are TGCGCCAGCACCCTGGGTTCTGAAGCTTTCTTT. It specifies CASTLGSEAFF.